The present T cell receptor beta chain was sequenced within a study of beta chain features in type 1 diabetes. Study-level results: Since sequencing was performed on cDNA, cells with high TCR expression could be over-represented.

Germline V gene sequence: CDR1 SGHVS, CDR2 FNYEAQ. The CDR3 consists of 17 residues. V lost 4 bases and J lost 8; bases outside the gene matches: 16. What was sequenced were expressed TCRB transcripts, since all of the isolated RNA had been reverse transcribed. Assay: immunoSEQ multiplex PCR; the TCRdb copy retains only in-frame clones and omits some. This repertoire shows about 42,000 clones, roughly 50% found once; its top ten account for over 0.2%. Concerning this clone: The antigen is unknown.

This chain links TRBV7-6 with TRBJ2-1; 8 bases match TRBD2. This TCR was recovered from a woman in her twenties or thirties in good health. Sequencing was carried out using stem cell memory CD4+ T cells from blood. CDR3 amino acids: CASSSYPGGAVLDEQFF. CDR3 nucleotides: TGTGCCAGCAGCTCCTATCCGGGAGGGGCCGTCTTGGATGAGCAGTTCTTC.